The 5 T cell receptor beta chains below were found in one sample sequenced in a study of radiotherapy plus CTLA-4 blockade in lung cancer. The assay was immunoSEQ multiplex PCR, and TCRdb's table has in-frame clones only and misses some. The table shows more than 100,000 clones, with more than 80% occurring only once. Here the sequenced sample was peripheral blood, taken from a patient treated with radiotherapy plus ipilimumab. The receptors were sampled from a human donor with non-small cell lung cancer that progressed on radiotherapy plus ipilimumab.

The chain employs TRBV6-1 and TRBJ1-5; D unresolved. Looked up from germline, CDR1 is MNHNS and CDR2 is SASEGT. CDR3 size: 14 residues. Trimming removed 0 bases from V and 4 bases from J, with 7 bases in between. The CDR3 reads CASSEAMGNQPQHF. The CDR3 DNA follows: TGTGCCAGCAGTGAAGCGATGGGGAATCAGCCCCAGCATTTT.

V and J are TRBV9 and TRBJ1-2; D ambiguous. The CDR3 loop spans 11 amino acids. CDR1 and CDR2 from the germline V gene are SGDLS and YYNGEE. V dropped 5 bases and J dropped 2 bases, with 4 bases sitting between them. CDR3 bases: TGTGCCAGCAGAGGAAACTATGGCTACACCTTC. This gives the protein CASRGNYGYTF.

The gene calls are TRBV10-3 and TRBJ2-2, with D possibly matching TRBD1 (5 bases). The CDR3 contains 15 residues. The germline V and J ends were trimmed by 2 bases and 2 bases, with 9 bases remaining between them. Germline V lookup: CDR1 ENHRY, CDR2 SYGVKD. CDR3 sequence reads: CAISEDRSNTGELFF. The CDR3 region has the DNA TGTGCCATCAGTGAGGACAGATCTAACACCGGGGAGCTGTTTTTT.

The chain carries TRBV5-1 and TRBJ2-2; 8 bases are shared with TRBD2. From germline, CDR1 is SGHRS and CDR2 YFSETQ. With V trimmed by 2 bases and J by 2 bases, 5 bases remained unmatched. The CDR3 is made up of 16 amino acids. The DNA of the CDR3 is TGCGCCAGCAGCTTATTAGCGGGAATTAACACCGGGGAGCTGTTTTTT. It specifies CASSLLAGINTGELFF.

CDR3 coding DNA: TGTGCCAGCAGCGTTGGGCAAATAGTATCTGAAGCTTTCTTT. This sequence encodes CASSVGQIVSEAFF. The rearrangement joins TRBV9 to TRBJ1-1; D is unresolved. The germline CDR1 and CDR2 sequences are SGDLS and YYNGEE. V was pared by 2 bases and J by 6 bases, with 14 bases between. This CDR3 region has 14 residues. Complete variable domain (other parts from reference TRBV9 and TRBJ1-1): DSGVTQTPKHLITATGQRVTLRCSPRSGDLSVYWYQQSLDQGLQFLIQYYNGEERAKGNILERFSAQQFPDLHSELNLSSLELGDSALYFCASSVGQIVSEAFFGQGTRLTVV.